A single TCR beta chain is shown here with its context. The record originates from a study of blood T cell repertoires in COVID-19. The wider study: COVID-19 samples collected from the United States, Italy and Spain covered acute and convalescent phases.

The table came from immunoSEQ multiplex PCR; TCRdb's copy has only in-frame clones and leaves some out. The sample records 85,000 to 90,000 clones, approximately 79% being singletons. This CDR3 contains 13 residues. V lost 11 bases and J lost 0, with 13 bases in between. The origin of this receptor is a woman aged 80 or older with active or convalescent COVID-19. Sequencing used peripheral blood. V gene TRBV12-3 or TRBV12-4 combines with J gene TRBJ1-2; no reliable D call. The CDR3 sequence: CAAQIGANYGYTF. The CDR3 DNA is TGTGCCGCCCAAATAGGAGCTAACTATGGCTACACCTTC.